The clone carrying this TCR beta chain was detected many times. With the read ending 3 residues before the CDR3 end, the germline J gene is used to fill in that end. The sample comes from a study of T cell clonality in common variable immunodeficiency. The table came from immunoSEQ multiplex PCR; TCRdb's copy has only in-frame clones and leaves some out. Singletons are absent from the sample, which has tens of thousands of clones. CDR1 GTSNPN and CDR2 SVGIG come from the germline V gene (reference sequence). V was clipped by 4 bases and J by 6 bases; unmatched bases: 8. The CDR3 has 14 amino acids. Sequencing was done on a sample of peripheral blood mononuclear cells. This receptor was obtained from a person between 18 and 75 years old in good health. The rearrangement joins TRBV30 to TRBJ2-1, with 8 bases matching TRBD1. The part of the CDR3 DNA that was read is TGTGCCTGGAACCGGGACAGGCTGCCCAATGAG. Encoded protein: CAWNRDRLPNE. The whole CDR3 protein is CAWNRDRLPNEQFF.